The 30 T cell receptor beta chains listed next were all sequenced from one sample in a study of T cell clonality in common variable immunodeficiency. Study-level results: Fewer deletions and N-nucleotide insertions were reportedly seen in common variable immunodeficiency TCR beta sequences.

No antigens are known for them. TCRdb's table, derived via immunoSEQ multiplex PCR, lists solely in-frame clones and lacks some. The table lists more than 35,000 clones, with no singletons. Sequences were obtained from peripheral blood mononuclear cells. These receptor sequences come from a human donor with common variable immunodeficiency.

About this clone itself: The CDR3 end falls 3 residues outside the read, so it is completed with the germline J gene. The chain joins TRBV19 to TRBJ2-2; D is perhaps TRBD1 (6 bases). Germline CDR1 is LNHDA and CDR2 is SQIVND (reference sequence). The ends were cut back, 6 bases at V and 3 bases at J, with 14 bases in the middle. This CDR3 is 15 amino acids long. The sequenced CDR3 bases are TGTGCCAGTAGATTAGGGGGTGGCGACACCGGGGAG. This translates into CASRLGGGDTGE. The whole CDR3 sequence is CASRLGGGDTGELFF.

In the case of this clone: The observed sequence ends 3 residues before the CDR3 terminus, with the missing tail filled in from the germline J gene. The chain combines TRBV19 with TRBJ1-4, with D perhaps matching TRBD1 (5 bases). Germline CDR1 is LNHDA and CDR2 is SQIVND (reference sequence). This CDR3 is built from 13 residues. V lost 8 bases and J lost 0, with 7 bases in between. CDR3 DNA, as far as it was read: TGTGCCAGTTGGGGGGCAACTAATGAAAAA. As protein: CASWGATNEK. The full CDR3 reads CASWGATNEKLFF.

With regard to this clone: The read is 3 residues too short to cover the CDR3 end, so that end is filled in from the germline J gene. The chain combines TRBV7-9 with TRBJ2-2; TRBD1 might be the D (5 bases). There are 14 residues in the CDR3. The germline V gene has CDR1 SEHNR and CDR2 FQNEAQ (reference sequence). V lost 11 bases and J lost 6, with 19 bases in between. The DNA read from the CDR3 is TGTGCCGCCCGCATGTCAGGGAAGTCCGGGGAG. This gives the protein CAARMSGKSGE. The complete CDR3 sequence is CAARMSGKSGELFF.

This clone has at least ten counts. The read falls 3 residues short of the CDR3 end, and the missing part is taken from the germline J gene. This chain connects TRBV30 to TRBJ2-7; D is unresolved. Germline values: CDR1 GTSNPN, CDR2 SVGIG (reference sequence). Trimming cost V 0 bases and J 6 bases, with 6 bases left between them. This CDR3 region has 11 residues. The CDR3 spells CAWSVGGEQYF. The sequenced part of the CDR3 DNA is TGTGCCTGGAGTGTAGGTGGCGAG.

This clone turned up a few times. The CDR3 goes on 3 residues after the read ends, and that part is filled in from the germline J gene. The V and J genes are TRBV7-2 and TRBJ2-5, with 11 bases fitting TRBD1. The CDR3 is made up of 14 amino acids. Unmatched junction bases numbered 3, after V lost 5 bases and J lost 4 bases. In germline, CDR1 is SGHTA, CDR2 FQGNSA. The CDR3 spells CASSPDRGRETQYF. Partial CDR3 DNA: TGTGCCAGCAGCCCGGACAGGGGGCGAGAGACC.

This clone came up a few times. At one end, the junction sequence differs from germline, possibly due to a read error. The read finishes 3 residues shy of the CDR3 end, and the germline J gene is used to complete it. The genes are TRBV7-7 and TRBJ2-7; TRBD1 matches 9 bases. The CDR3 is made up of 14 amino acids. CDR1 and CDR2 (germline): SSHAT, FNYEAQ (reference sequence). Incomplete CDR3 DNA: TGTGCTAGCAGCTTAGCCGGGACAGGGAACGAG. Amino acids: CASSLAGTGNE. The CDR3 as a whole reads CASSLAGTGNEQYF.

The sequenced part of the CDR3 DNA is TGTGCCAGTCTCACCGGGAATTCACCC. It yields the protein CASLTGNSP. The CDR3, in full, reads CASLTGNSPLHF. The chain has TRBV6-2 or TRBV6-3 and TRBJ1-6; D unresolved. The DNA ends 3 residues before the CDR3 does, and the rest of the CDR3 is filled in from the germline J gene. The CDR3 is made up of 12 amino acids. Germline V gene lookup returns CDR1 MNHEY and CDR2 SVGEGT. Trimming removed 9 bases from V and 7 bases from J, with 10 bases in between.

About this clone: From the germline J gene comes the end of the CDR3, since the read stops 3 residues before it. V is TRBV11-2 and J is TRBJ1-2; 7 positions match TRBD1. V shed 8 bases and J 1 base; nucleotides not matched to a gene: 4. The CDR3 has 13 amino acids. The germline V gene has CDR1 SGHAT and CDR2 FQNNGV. CDR3 sequence: CASGHRGNYGYTF. The DNA read from the CDR3 is TGTGCCAGCGGTCACAGGGGTAACTATGGC.

The sample holds a few counts of this clone. The junction does not match germline at one end; this may be a read error. From the germline J gene comes the end of the CDR3, since the read stops 3 residues before it. The V call is TRBV6-4, the J call TRBJ2-2; TRBD1 matches at 9 bases. The CDR3 is 21 amino acids. Per germline, CDR1 MRHNA and CDR2 SNTAGT. The CDR3 reads CASNDPLGTGFVGTNTGELFF. The sequenced CDR3 bases are TGTGCCAGCAATGACCCCCTCGGGACAGGGTTTGTAGGGACTAACACCGGGGAG.

This clone was found a few times. The sequenced fragment ends 3 residues before the CDR3 boundary, so the rest is inferred from the germline J gene. The chain couples TRBV18 to TRBJ2-5, with 12 bases identical to TRBD2. Germline V lookup: CDR1 KGHSH, CDR2 LQKENI. J lost 3 bases, V lost 0 bases, and 5 bases had no gene match. This CDR3 has 17 residues. The sequenced part of the CDR3 DNA is TGTGCCAGCTCACCACCCCGCTCTAGCGGGGGGGAAGAGACC. Translation: CASSPPRSSGGEET. The full CDR3 protein is CASSPPRSSGGEETQYF. Drawing the rest from reference TRBV18 and TRBJ2-5, the complete variable domain is NAGVMQNPRHLVRRRGQEARLRCSPMKGHSHVYWYRQLPEEGLKFMVYLQKENIIDESGMPKERFSAEFPKEGPSILRIQQVVRGDSAAYFCASSPPRSSGGEETQYFGPGTRLLVL.

This clone came up many times. The CDR3 is cut off 3 residues early in the read; its end comes from the germline J gene. This chain uses TRBV5-1 with TRBJ1-1; TRBD1 agrees at 11 bases. V lost 1 base, J lost 2 bases, and 4 bases stayed unmatched. Germline V gene sequence: CDR1 SGHRS, CDR2 YFSETQ. The CDR3 is 16 amino acids. The sequenced CDR3 bases are TGCGCCAGCAGCTTGTATCGGACAGGGGGCAACACTGAA. Protein sequence: CASSLYRTGGNTE. The entire CDR3 protein is CASSLYRTGGNTEAFF.

This clone appeared many times. Read coverage stops 3 residues before the CDR3 terminus; the germline J gene supplies the remainder. The chain has TRBV20-1 and TRBJ1-5, with a tentative D call TRBD1 (6 bases). CDR1 DFQATT and CDR2 SNEGSKA come from the germline V gene (reference sequence). Trimming removed 4 bases at V and 2 bases at J, with 12 bases between. CDR3 length: 14 residues. CDR3 bases read: TGCAGTGCTACCCCGGACAGTGGCAATCAGCCC. Translation: CSATPDSGNQP. The whole CDR3 protein is CSATPDSGNQPQHF.

This clone has ten or more counts. The read ends 3 residues before the CDR3 terminus; that terminus is restored from the germline J gene. The chain employs TRBV18 and TRBJ2-2, with D possibly TRBD2 on 6 matching bases. With 6 bases removed from V and 2 bases from J, the gap between germline ends came to 7 bases. Germline V CDR1 and CDR2: KGHSH, LQKENI. The CDR3 is 13 amino acids. The CDR3 loop reads CASSGGNTGELFF. The CDR3 DNA, read in part, is TGTGCCAGCTCGGGGGGAAACACCGGGGAG.

This clone turned up a few times. Sequencing ends 3 residues short of the CDR3 end; the germline J gene provides the rest. The V gene is TRBV5-6, the J gene TRBJ2-7; 9 bases agree with TRBD1. Per the germline V gene, CDR1 is SGHDT and CDR2 is YYEEEE. The V segment lost 7 bases and the J segment 2 bases; nucleotides outside the gene matches: 4. The CDR3 spans 13 residues. The CDR3 sequence: CASQGQGTYEQYF. CDR3 DNA (partial): TGTGCCAGCCAAGGACAGGGGACCTACGAG.

This clone was seen ten or more times. The read ends 3 residues before the CDR3 terminus; that terminus is restored from the germline J gene. The V and J genes are TRBV6-2 or TRBV6-3 and TRBJ2-1; 10 bases align to TRBD2. The ends lost 0 bases at V and 4 bases at J; junction bases unmatched: 3. CDR3 length: 16 residues. The germline gives CDR1 MNHEY, CDR2 SVGEGT. CDR3 DNA (partial): TGTGCCAGCAGTTACTCGATTAGCGGGGGGTACAATGAG. Residues: CASSYSISGGYNE. The whole CDR3 protein is CASSYSISGGYNEQFF.

This clone was picked up a small number of times. The observed sequence ends 3 residues before the CDR3 terminus, with the missing tail filled in from the germline J gene. The J gene is TRBJ2-3, the V gene TRBV7-2, with D tentatively TRBD1 (6 bases). Germline V gives CDR1 SGHTA, CDR2 FQGNSA. V lost 8 bases to trimming and J lost 2 bases, with 17 bases between them. This CDR3 comprises 15 residues. Incomplete CDR3 DNA: TGTGCCAGCCAGCCCAGGGGCAGGGTCACAGATACG. Its translation is CASQPRGRVTDT. The full CDR3 protein reads CASQPRGRVTDTQYF. The full variable domain, rest sourced from reference TRBV7-2 and TRBJ2-3, is GAGVSQSPSNKVTEKGKDVELRCDPISGHTALYWYRQSLGQGLEFLIYFQGNSAPDKSGLPSDRFSAERTGGSVSTLTIQRTQQEDSAVYLCASQPRGRVTDTQYFGPGTRLTVL.

This clone was observed a handful of times. The observed sequence ends 3 residues before the CDR3 terminus, with the missing tail filled in from the germline J gene. The chain uses TRBV2 and TRBJ1-1, with 8 bases that match TRBD1. V shed 7 bases, J shed 0 bases, and the junction held 7 bases outside the gene matches. The CDR3 sequence is 15 residues long. Germline V CDR1 and CDR2: SNHLY, FYNNEI. The CDR3 spells CASKSQGAMNTEAFF. CDR3 bases read: TGTGCCAGCAAATCCCAGGGGGCTATGAACACTGAA. The variable domain in full, with the rest retrieved from reference TRBV2 and TRBJ1-1, is EPEVTQTPSHQVTQMGQEVILRCVPISNHLYFYWYRQILGQKVEFLVSFYNNEISEKSEIFDDQFSVERPDGSNFTLKIRSTKLEDSAMYFCASKSQGAMNTEAFFGQGTRLTVV.

In this sample, this clone turned up many times. The sequence runs out 3 residues before the end of the CDR3; the remainder is reconstructed from the germline J gene. V usage is TRBV6-1 and J usage is TRBJ1-5; D is unclear. The CDR3 has 15 residues. V was trimmed by 2 bases and J by 0 bases, leaving 8 bases between them. Germline V gene lookup returns CDR1 MNHNS and CDR2 SASEGT. The CDR3 DNA, read in part, is TGTGCCAGCAGTGAAACGGACTATAGCAATCAGCCC. Encoded protein: CASSETDYSNQP. From start to end, the CDR3 is CASSETDYSNQPQHF.

Comment on this clone: The CDR3 end falls 3 residues outside the read, so it is completed with the germline J gene. The V and J genes are TRBV23-1 and TRBJ2-1; D is unclear. TRBV23-1 is classed as an ORF, of uncertain function. The CDR3 has 15 residues. Deletions cut 0 bases from V and 2 bases from J, with 8 bases between. CDR3 bases read: TGCGCCAGCAGTCAATCCCGAGACACCTACAATGAG. It is translated as CASSQSRDTYNE. The whole CDR3 sequence is CASSQSRDTYNEQFF.

For this clone: From the germline J gene comes the end of the CDR3, since the read stops 3 residues before it. This sequence joins TRBV2 and TRBJ1-4; the match to TRBD1 covers 7 bases. Germline CDR1 is SNHLY and CDR2 is FYNNEI. The ends lost 6 bases at V and 1 base at J; junction bases unmatched: 5. The CDR3 covers 15 residues. The CDR3 DNA, read in part, is TGTGCCAGCAGATTAGGGGGCCGAACTAATGAAAAA. It is translated as CASRLGGRTNEK. In full, the CDR3 is CASRLGGRTNEKLFF.

In this sample, this clone turned up a few times. The read terminates 3 residues before the CDR3 end, so the remaining end is supplied by the germline J gene. The chain uses TRBV18 and TRBJ2-1; 8 bases are a match to TRBD1. This CDR3 is 14 amino acids long. V trimming: 3 bases; J trimming: 6 bases; junction bases outside the gene matches: 4. Germline CDR1 reads KGHSH; CDR2 reads LQKENI. CDR3: CASSPLQGANEQFF. The DNA read from the CDR3 is TGTGCCAGCTCACCTCTCCAGGGGGCCAATGAG.

As for this clone: The read falls 3 residues short of the CDR3 end, and the missing part is taken from the germline J gene. The chain has TRBV5-5 and TRBJ2-2; unclear D gene. Germline values: CDR1 SGHKS, CDR2 YYEKEE (reference sequence). This CDR3 comprises 15 residues. V dropped 4 bases and J dropped 1 base, with 11 bases sitting between them. CDR3 sequence: CASSHQDKNTGELFF. CDR3 DNA (partial): TGTGCCAGCAGCCATCAAGACAAGAACACCGGGGAG.

This clone was counted a few times. The read terminates 3 residues ahead of where the CDR3 ends, so the germline J gene completes it. V is TRBV5-1 and J is TRBJ2-5, with 9 bases identical to TRBD2. Trimming took 0 bases from V and 4 from J; bases not matched to a gene: 7. The CDR3 sequence is 16 residues long. The germline CDR1 and CDR2 sequences are SGHRS and YFSETQ. The part of the CDR3 DNA that was read is TGCGCCAGCAGCTTGGAACATAGCGGGAGATCAGAGACC. This sequence encodes CASSLEHSGRSET. The CDR3 reads in full as CASSLEHSGRSETQYF.

In its sample, this clone was seen many times. The read halts 3 residues ahead of the CDR3 end, with the missing end drawn from the germline J gene. The chain employs TRBV7-2 and TRBJ2-2; TRBD1 matches at 7 bases. Trimming at V came to 1 base and at J to 5 bases, leaving 1 base not matched to a gene. The CDR3 spans 14 residues. Germline values: CDR1 SGHTA, CDR2 FQGNSA. CDR3 DNA (partial): TGTGCCAGCAGCTTAGGACAGGGAACCGGGGAG. Translated: CASSLGQGTGE. The CDR3 as a whole reads CASSLGQGTGELFF.

This clone was seen at least ten times. Read data end 3 residues before the CDR3 end; the end is taken from the germline J gene. V is TRBV7-2 and J is TRBJ1-3, with 7 bases that match TRBD1. The CDR3 is 15 amino acids. The junction had 5 bases not matched to a gene; V was cut back by 6 bases and J by 0 bases. Germline V CDR1 and CDR2: SGHTA, FQGNSA. The CDR3 loop reads CASSPGQVSGNTIYF. Partial CDR3 DNA: TGTGCCAGCAGTCCAGGACAGGTCTCTGGAAACACC.

This clone has at least ten counts. The read is 3 residues too short to cover the CDR3 end, so that end is filled in from the germline J gene. The chain joins TRBV12-3 or TRBV12-4 to TRBJ2-6; no clear D gene. V gave up 1 base and J gave up 0 bases, with 10 bases separating them. The CDR3 spans 17 residues. The CDR3 here is CASSLGSINSGANVLTF. CDR3 bases read: TGTGCCAGCAGTTTAGGGTCTATTAACTCTGGGGCCAACGTC.

In this sample, this clone turned up many times. The CDR3 goes on 3 residues after the read ends, and that part is filled in from the germline J gene. The chain recombines TRBV7-2 with TRBJ1-4; D ambiguous. Trimming pared 3 bases from V and 3 bases from J, leaving 8 bases between. Germline V lookup: CDR1 SGHTA, CDR2 FQGNSA. This CDR3 comprises 14 residues. The DNA read from the CDR3 is TGTGCCAGCAGCTTGAGGGCACCTAATGAAAAA. It is translated as CASSLRAPNEK. The full-length CDR3 reads as CASSLRAPNEKLFF.

This clone was picked up a small number of times. The sequence runs out 3 residues before the end of the CDR3; the remainder is reconstructed from the germline J gene. The chain links TRBV7-9 to TRBJ2-2; D is possibly TRBD1 (6 bases). Trimming stripped 5 bases from V and 3 bases from J, with 13 bases between. The CDR3 loop spans 15 amino acids. Germline CDR1 SEHNR, CDR2 FQNEAQ (reference sequence). The sequenced CDR3 bases are TGTGCCAGCAGCCGTGGACAGAAAGACACCGGGGAG. This gives the protein CASSRGQKDTGE. The whole CDR3 region reads CASSRGQKDTGELFF.

This clone turned up a few times. Sequencing ends 3 residues short of the CDR3 end; the germline J gene provides the rest. The chain joins TRBV18 to TRBJ2-6; no reliable D call. The V gene's germline CDR1 is KGHSH and CDR2 LQKENI. Trimming removed 5 bases from V and 1 base from J, with 3 bases in between. This CDR3 spans 13 amino acids. The CDR3 sequence is CASSSSGANVLTF. The sequenced part of the CDR3 DNA is TGTGCCAGCTCATCATCTGGGGCCAACGTC. Filled out from reference TRBV18 and TRBJ2-6, the complete variable domain reads NAGVMQNPRHLVRRRGQEARLRCSPMKGHSHVYWYRQLPEEGLKFMVYLQKENIIDESGMPKERFSAEFPKEGPSILRIQQVVRGDSAAYFCASSSSGANVLTFGAGSRLTVL.

Many counts were recorded for this clone. The CDR3 is cut off 3 residues early in the read; its end comes from the germline J gene. This rearrangement joins TRBV20-1 to TRBJ2-7, with TRBD1 matching over 7 bases. In germline, CDR1 is DFQATT, CDR2 SNEGSKA (reference sequence). Trimming removed 1 base from V and 2 bases from J; junction bases left unmatched: 14. The CDR3 loop spans 17 amino acids. This chain's CDR3 is CSARVYPPGTVTYEQYF. The covered CDR3 bases are TGCAGTGCTAGAGTTTACCCGCCCGGGACAGTCACCTACGAG.